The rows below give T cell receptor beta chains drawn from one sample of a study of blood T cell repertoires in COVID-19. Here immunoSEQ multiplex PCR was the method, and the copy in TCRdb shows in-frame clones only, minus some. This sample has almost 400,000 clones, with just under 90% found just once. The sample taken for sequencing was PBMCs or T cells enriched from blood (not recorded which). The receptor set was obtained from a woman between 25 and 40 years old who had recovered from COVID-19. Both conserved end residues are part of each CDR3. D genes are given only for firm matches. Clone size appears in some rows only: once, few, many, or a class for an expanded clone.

CDR3aa: CASSMSSGNTIYF
CDR3nt: TGTGCCAGCAGTATGAGCTCTGGAAACACCATATATTTT
v_gene: TRBV27
d_gene: NA
abundance: once
j_gene: TRBJ1-3
len: 13

CDR3aa: CASSSGLSYRYGYTF
CDR3nt: TGTGCCAGCAGCTCGGGACTTTCGTATCGCTATGGCTACACCTTC
v_gene: TRBV7-4
d_gene: NA
abundance: NA
j_gene: TRBJ1-2
len: 15

CDR3aa: CASSLRLGGRLDTQYF
CDR3nt: TGTGCCAGCAGCTTACGTTTGGGCGGGAGGTTAGATACGCAGTATTTT
v_gene: TRBV11-2
d_gene: TRBD2
abundance: NA
j_gene: TRBJ2-3
len: 16

CDR3aa: CASSRDSVGGYTF
CDR3nt: TGTGCCAGCAGTAGGGACAGCGTGGGTGGCTACACCTTC
v_gene: TRBV28
d_gene: TRBD1
abundance: NA
j_gene: TRBJ1-2
len: 13

CDR3aa: CASSTRDRTYEQYF
CDR3nt: TGTGCCAGCAGCACCCGGGACAGGACTTACGAGCAGTACTTC
v_gene: TRBV6-5
d_gene: TRBD1
abundance: NA
j_gene: TRBJ2-7
len: 14

CDR3aa: CASSLAGYGYTF
CDR3nt: TGTGCCAGCAGTTTAGCGGGCTATGGCTACACCTTC
v_gene: TRBV6-2/TRBV6-3
d_gene: NA
abundance: once
j_gene: TRBJ1-2
len: 12

CDR3aa: CASSSGQRSSYNSPLHF
CDR3nt: TGTGCCAGCAGCTCGGGACAGCGGAGCTCCTATAATTCACCCCTCCACTTT
v_gene: TRBV7-3
d_gene: TRBD1
abundance: NA
j_gene: TRBJ1-6
len: 17

CDR3aa: CASSPGTANTEAFF
CDR3nt: TGTGCCAGTAGTCCCGGGACAGCTAACACTGAAGCTTTCTTT
v_gene: TRBV19
d_gene: TRBD1
abundance: NA
j_gene: TRBJ1-1
len: 14

CDR3aa: CASSGIAGGGTGELFF
CDR3nt: TGTGCCAGCAGCGGAATAGCGGGAGGGGGCACCGGGGAGCTGTTTTTT
v_gene: TRBV9
d_gene: TRBD2
abundance: NA
j_gene: TRBJ2-2
len: 16

CDR3aa: CASRSGQGTFF
CDR3nt: TGCGCCAGCAGATCCGGACAGGGGACTTTCTTT
v_gene: TRBV5-1
d_gene: TRBD1
abundance: NA
j_gene: TRBJ1-1
len: 11

CDR3aa: CATRASGSETQYF
CDR3nt: TGTGCCACCCGGGCTAGCGGGAGTGAGACCCAGTACTTC
v_gene: TRBV19
d_gene: TRBD2
abundance: NA
j_gene: TRBJ2-5
len: 13

CDR3aa: CASSLRLAGNNEQFF
CDR3nt: TGTGCCAGCAGCTTACGGCTAGCGGGAAACAATGAGCAGTTCTTC
v_gene: TRBV11-3
d_gene: TRBD2
abundance: NA
j_gene: TRBJ2-1
len: 15

CDR3aa: CASSEEKGQGFSYEQYF
CDR3nt: TGTGCCAGCAGTGAAGAAAAGGGACAGGGTTTCTCCTACGAGCAGTACTTC
v_gene: TRBV25-1
d_gene: TRBD1
abundance: NA
j_gene: TRBJ2-7
len: 17